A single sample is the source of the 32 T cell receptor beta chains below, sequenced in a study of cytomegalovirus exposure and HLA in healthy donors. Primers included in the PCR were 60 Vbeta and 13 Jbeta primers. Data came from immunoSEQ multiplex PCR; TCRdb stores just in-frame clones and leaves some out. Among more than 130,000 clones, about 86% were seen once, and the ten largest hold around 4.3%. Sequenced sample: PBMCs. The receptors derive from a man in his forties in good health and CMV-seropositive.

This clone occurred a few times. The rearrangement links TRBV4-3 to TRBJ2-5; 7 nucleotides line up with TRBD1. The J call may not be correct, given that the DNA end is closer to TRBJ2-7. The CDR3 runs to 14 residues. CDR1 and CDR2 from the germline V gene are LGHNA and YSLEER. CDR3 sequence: CASSQDVQGLEQYF. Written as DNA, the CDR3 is TGCGCCAGCAGCCAAGATGTACAGGGGCTCGAGCAGTACTTC.

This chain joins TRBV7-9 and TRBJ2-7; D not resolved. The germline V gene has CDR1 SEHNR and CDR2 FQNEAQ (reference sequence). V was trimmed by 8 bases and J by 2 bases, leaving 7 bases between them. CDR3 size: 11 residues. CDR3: CASARTYEQYF. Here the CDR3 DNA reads TGTGCCAGCGCGCGTACCTACGAGCAGTACTTC.

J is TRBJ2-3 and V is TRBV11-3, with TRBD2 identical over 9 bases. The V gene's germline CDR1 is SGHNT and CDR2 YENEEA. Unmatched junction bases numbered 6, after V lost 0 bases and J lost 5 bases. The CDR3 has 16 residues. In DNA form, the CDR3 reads TGTGCCAGCAGCTTAGATGTGCGGGGGGGCAGAGATACGCAGTATTTT. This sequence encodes CASSLDVRGGRDTQYF.

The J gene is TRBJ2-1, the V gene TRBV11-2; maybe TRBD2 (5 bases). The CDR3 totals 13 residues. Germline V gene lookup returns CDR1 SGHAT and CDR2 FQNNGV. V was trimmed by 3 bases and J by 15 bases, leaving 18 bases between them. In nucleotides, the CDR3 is TGTGCCAGCAGCTTCCTCCTAAGCGGCACTCTGTTCTTC. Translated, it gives CASSFLLSGTLFF. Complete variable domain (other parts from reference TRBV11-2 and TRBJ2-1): EAGVAQSPRYKIIEKRQSVAFWCNPISGHATLYWYQQILGQGPKLLIQFQNNGVVDDSQLPKDRFSAERLKGVDSTLKIQPAKLEDSAVYLCASSFLLSGTLFFGPGTRLTVL.

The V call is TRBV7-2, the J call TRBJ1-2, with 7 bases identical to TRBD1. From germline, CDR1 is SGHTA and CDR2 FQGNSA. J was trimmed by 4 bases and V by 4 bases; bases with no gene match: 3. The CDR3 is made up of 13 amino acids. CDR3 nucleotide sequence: TGTGCCAGCAGCTCCGGGACAGTCTATGGCTACACCTTC. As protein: CASSSGTVYGYTF.

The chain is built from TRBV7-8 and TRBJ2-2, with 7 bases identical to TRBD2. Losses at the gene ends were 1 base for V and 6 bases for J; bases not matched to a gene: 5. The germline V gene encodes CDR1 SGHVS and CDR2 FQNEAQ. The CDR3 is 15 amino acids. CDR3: CASSLVAGAPGELFF. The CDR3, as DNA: TGTGCCAGCAGCTTAGTCGCGGGAGCGCCCGGGGAGCTGTTTTTT.

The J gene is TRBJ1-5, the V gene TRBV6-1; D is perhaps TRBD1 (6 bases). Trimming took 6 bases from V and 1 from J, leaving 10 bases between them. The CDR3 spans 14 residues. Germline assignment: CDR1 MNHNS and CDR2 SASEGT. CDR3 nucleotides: TGTGCCAGCAGAGAGGGGGTCAGCAATCAGCCCCAGCATTTT. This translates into CASREGVSNQPQHF.

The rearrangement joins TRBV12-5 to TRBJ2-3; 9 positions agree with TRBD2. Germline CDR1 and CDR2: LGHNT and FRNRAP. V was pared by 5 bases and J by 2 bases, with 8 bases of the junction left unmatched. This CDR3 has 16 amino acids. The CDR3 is CASGLVAGALTDTQYF. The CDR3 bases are TGTGCTAGTGGTCTCGTAGCGGGGGCCCTCACAGATACGCAGTATTTT.

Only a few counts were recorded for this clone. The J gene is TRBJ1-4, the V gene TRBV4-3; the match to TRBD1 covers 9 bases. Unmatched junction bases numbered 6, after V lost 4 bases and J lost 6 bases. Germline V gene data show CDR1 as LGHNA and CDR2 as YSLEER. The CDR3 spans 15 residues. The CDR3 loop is CASSLNRGQDEKLFF. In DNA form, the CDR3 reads TGCGCCAGCAGCCTAAACAGGGGGCAAGATGAAAAACTGTTTTTT.

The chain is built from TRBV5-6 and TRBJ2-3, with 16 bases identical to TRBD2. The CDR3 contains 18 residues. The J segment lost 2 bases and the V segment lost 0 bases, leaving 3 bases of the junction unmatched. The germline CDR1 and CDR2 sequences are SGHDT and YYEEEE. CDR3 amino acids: CASSLVGLAGGVTDTQYF. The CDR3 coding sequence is TGTGCCAGCAGCTTGGTGGGACTAGCGGGGGGGGTCACAGATACGCAGTATTTT.

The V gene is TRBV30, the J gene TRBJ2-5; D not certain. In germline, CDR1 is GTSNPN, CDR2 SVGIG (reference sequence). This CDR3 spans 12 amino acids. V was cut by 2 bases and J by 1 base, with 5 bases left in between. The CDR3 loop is CAWSQAQETQYF. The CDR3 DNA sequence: TGTGCCTGGAGTCAAGCCCAAGAGACCCAGTACTTC.

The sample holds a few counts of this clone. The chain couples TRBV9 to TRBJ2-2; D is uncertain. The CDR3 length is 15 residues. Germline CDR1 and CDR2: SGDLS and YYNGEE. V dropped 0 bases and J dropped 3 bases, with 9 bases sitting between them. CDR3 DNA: TGTGCCAGCAGCGTAGTTGCTAGGTACACCGGGGAGCTGTTTTTT. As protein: CASSVVARYTGELFF. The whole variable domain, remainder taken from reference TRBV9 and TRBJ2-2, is DSGVTQTPKHLITATGQRVTLRCSPRSGDLSVYWYQQSLDQGLQFLIQYYNGEERAKGNILERFSAQQFPDLHSELNLSSLELGDSALYFCASSVVARYTGELFFGEGSRLTVL.

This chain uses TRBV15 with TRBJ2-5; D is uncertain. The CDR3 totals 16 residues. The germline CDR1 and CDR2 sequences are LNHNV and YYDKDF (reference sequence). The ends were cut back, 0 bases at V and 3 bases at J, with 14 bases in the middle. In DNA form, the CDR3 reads TGTGCCACCAGCAGAGATCCGGAGTACGGAGAAGAGACCCAGTACTTC. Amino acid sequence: CATSRDPEYGEETQYF.

CDR3 loop: CASSLDRENTIYF. CDR3 bases: TGCGCCAGCAGCTTGGACAGGGAAAACACCATATATTTT. The V gene is TRBV5-1, the J gene TRBJ1-3, with a tentative D call TRBD1 (6 bases). Germline CDR1 and CDR2: SGHRS and YFSETQ. The germline V and J ends were trimmed by 0 bases and 6 bases, with 7 bases remaining between them. The CDR3 sequence is 13 residues long. Drawing the rest from reference TRBV5-1 and TRBJ1-3, the complete variable domain is KAGVTQTPRYLIKTRGQQVTLSCSPISGHRSVSWYQQTPGQGLQFLFEYFSETQRNKGNFPGRFSGRQFSNSRSEMNVSTLELGDSALYLCASSLDRENTIYFGEGSWLTVV.

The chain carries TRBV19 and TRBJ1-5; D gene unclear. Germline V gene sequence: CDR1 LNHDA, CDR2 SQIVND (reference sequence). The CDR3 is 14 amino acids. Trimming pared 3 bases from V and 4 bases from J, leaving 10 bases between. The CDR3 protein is CASSMAAGNQPQHF. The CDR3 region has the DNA TGTGCCAGTAGTATGGCGGCCGGGAATCAGCCCCAGCATTTT.

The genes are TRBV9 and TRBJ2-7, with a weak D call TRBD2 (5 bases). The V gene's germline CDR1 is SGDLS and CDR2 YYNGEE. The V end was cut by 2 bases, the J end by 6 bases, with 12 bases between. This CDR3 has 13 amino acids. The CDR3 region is CASSVTIATEQYF. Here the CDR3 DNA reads TGTGCCAGCAGCGTTACGATAGCGACCGAGCAGTACTTC.

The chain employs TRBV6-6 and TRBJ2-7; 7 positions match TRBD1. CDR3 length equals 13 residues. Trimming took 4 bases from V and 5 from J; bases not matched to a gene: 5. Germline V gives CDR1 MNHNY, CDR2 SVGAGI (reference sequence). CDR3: CASSFRQGHEQYF. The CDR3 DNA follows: TGTGCCAGCAGTTTCCGACAGGGTCACGAGCAGTACTTC.

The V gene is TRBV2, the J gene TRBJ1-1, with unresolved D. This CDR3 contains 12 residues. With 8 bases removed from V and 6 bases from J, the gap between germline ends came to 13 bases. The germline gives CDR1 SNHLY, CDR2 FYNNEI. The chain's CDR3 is CASQSEGSEAFF. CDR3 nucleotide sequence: TGTGCCAGCCAAAGCGAGGGCTCTGAAGCTTTCTTT. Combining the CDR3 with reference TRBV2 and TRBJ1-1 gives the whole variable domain EPEVTQTPSHQVTQMGQEVILRCVPISNHLYFYWYRQILGQKVEFLVSFYNNEISEKSEIFDDQFSVERPDGSNFTLKIRSTKLEDSAMYFCASQSEGSEAFFGQGTRLTVV.

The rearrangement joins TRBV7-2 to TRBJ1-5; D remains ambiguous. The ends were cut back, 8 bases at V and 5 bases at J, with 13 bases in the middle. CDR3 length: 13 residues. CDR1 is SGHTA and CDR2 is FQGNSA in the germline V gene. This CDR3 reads CASSWSSDQPQHF. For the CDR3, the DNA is TGTGCCAGCTCCTGGTCCTCGGATCAGCCCCAGCATTTT. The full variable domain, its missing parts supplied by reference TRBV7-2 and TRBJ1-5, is GAGVSQSPSNKVTEKGKDVELRCDPISGHTALYWYRQSLGQGLEFLIYFQGNSAPDKSGLPSDRFSAERTGGSVSTLTIQRTQQEDSAVYLCASSWSSDQPQHFGDGTRLSIL.

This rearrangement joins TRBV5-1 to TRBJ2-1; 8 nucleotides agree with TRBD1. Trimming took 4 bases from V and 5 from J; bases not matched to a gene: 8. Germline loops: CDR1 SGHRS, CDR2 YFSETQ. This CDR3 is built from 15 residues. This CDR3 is CASSAPDRAHNEQFF. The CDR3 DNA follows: TGCGCCAGCAGCGCTCCGGACAGGGCTCACAATGAGCAGTTCTTC.

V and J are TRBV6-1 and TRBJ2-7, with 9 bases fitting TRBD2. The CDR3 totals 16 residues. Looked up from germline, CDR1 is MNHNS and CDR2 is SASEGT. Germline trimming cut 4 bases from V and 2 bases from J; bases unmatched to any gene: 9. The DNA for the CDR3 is TGTGCCAGCAGTGTATCTCGACTAGCGGCCACCTACGAGCAGTACTTC. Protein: CASSVSRLAATYEQYF.

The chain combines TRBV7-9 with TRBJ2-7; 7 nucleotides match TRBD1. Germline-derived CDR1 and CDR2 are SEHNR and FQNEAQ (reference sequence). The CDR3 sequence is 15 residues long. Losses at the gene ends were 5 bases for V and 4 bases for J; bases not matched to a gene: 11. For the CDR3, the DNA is TGTGCCAGCAGCCCCCCCCAAGGGGGCGGATACGAGCAGTACTTC. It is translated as CASSPPQGGGYEQYF.

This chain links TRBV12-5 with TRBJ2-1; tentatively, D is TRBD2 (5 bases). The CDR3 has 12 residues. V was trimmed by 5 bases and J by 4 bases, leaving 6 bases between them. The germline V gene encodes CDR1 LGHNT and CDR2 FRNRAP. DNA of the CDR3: TGTGCTAGTGGTCGGGGATACAATGAGCAGTTCTTC. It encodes CASGRGYNEQFF. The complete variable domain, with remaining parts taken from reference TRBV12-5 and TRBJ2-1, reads DARVTQTPRHKVTEMGQEVTMRCQPILGHNTVFWYRQTMMQGLELLAYFRNRAPLDDSGMPKDRFSAEMPDATLATLKIQPSEPRDSAVYFCASGRGYNEQFFGPGTRLTVL.

In DNA form, the CDR3 reads TGTGCCAGCGGCGGTCCCGGGGGCTACGAGCAGTACTTC. Translated: CASGGPGGYEQYF. The chain has TRBV9 and TRBJ2-7, with D possibly being TRBD2 (6 bases). In germline, CDR1 is SGDLS, CDR2 YYNGEE. V was clipped by 7 bases and J by 3 bases, with 14 bases between them. This CDR3 contains 13 residues.

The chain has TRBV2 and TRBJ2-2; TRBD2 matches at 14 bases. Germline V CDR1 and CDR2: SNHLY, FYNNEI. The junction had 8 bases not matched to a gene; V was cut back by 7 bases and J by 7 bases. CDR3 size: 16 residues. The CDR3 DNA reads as TGTGCCAGCATTACGGGACTAGCGGGAGCTGGCGGGGAGCTGTTTTTT. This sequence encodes CASITGLAGAGGELFF.

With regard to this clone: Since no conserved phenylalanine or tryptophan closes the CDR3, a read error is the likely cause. In nucleotides, the CDR3 is TGTGCCAGCAGCGAAAGATATCGACATCCTAGGGAGCAGTACCTC. Translated, it gives CASSERYRHPREQYL. The chain couples TRBV5-6 to TRBJ2-7; D not certain. The CDR3 has 15 amino acids. CDR1 and CDR2 from the germline V gene are SGHDT and YYEEEE. Trimming stripped 4 bases from V and 7 bases from J, with 21 bases between.

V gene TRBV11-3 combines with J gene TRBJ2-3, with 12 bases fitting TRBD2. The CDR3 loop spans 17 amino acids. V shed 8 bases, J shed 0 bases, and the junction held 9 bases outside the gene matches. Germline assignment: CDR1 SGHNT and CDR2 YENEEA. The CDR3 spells CASSLSGTSGSTDTQYF. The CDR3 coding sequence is TGTGCCAGCTCCCTTTCCGGGACTAGCGGGAGCACAGATACGCAGTATTTT.

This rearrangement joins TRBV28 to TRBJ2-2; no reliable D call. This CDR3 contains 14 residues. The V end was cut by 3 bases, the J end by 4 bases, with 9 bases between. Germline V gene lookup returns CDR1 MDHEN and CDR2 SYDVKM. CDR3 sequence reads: CASSFPSRTGELFF. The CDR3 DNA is TGTGCCAGCAGTTTCCCCTCCCGCACCGGGGAGCTGTTTTTT. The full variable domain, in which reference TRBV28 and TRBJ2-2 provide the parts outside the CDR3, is DVKVTQSSRYLVKRTGEKVFLECVQDMDHENMFWYRQDPGLGLRLIYFSYDVKMKEKGDIPEGYSVSREKKERFSLILESASTNQTSMYLCASSFPSRTGELFFGEGSRLTVL.

The CDR3: CASSRAGMNTEAFF. In DNA form, the CDR3 reads TGTGCCAGCAGCCGTGCCGGGATGAACACTGAAGCTTTCTTT. The chain uses TRBV7-3 and TRBJ1-1, with D unresolved. The CDR3 runs 14 residues. V lost 5 bases and J 0 bases, leaving 10 bases between the germline ends. The V gene's germline CDR1 is SGHTA and CDR2 FQGTGA.

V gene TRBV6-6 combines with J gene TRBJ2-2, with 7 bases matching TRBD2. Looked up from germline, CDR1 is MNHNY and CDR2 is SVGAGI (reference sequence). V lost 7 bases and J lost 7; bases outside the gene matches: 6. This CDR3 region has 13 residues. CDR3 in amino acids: CASTPGGFGELFF. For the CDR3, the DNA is TGTGCCAGCACTCCCGGGGGGTTCGGGGAGCTGTTTTTT.

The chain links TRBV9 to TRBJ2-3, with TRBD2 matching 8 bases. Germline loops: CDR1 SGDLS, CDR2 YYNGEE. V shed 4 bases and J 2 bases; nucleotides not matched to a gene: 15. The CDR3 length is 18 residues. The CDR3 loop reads CASSYEGIAGSYTDTQYF. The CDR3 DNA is TGTGCCAGCAGCTACGAAGGGATAGCGGGGTCCTACACAGATACGCAGTATTTT.

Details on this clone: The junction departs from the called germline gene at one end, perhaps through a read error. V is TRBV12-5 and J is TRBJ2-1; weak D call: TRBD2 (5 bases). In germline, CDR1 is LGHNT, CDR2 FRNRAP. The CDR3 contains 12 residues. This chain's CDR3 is CASGVPDYPAIF. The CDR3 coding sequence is TGTGCTAGTGGCGTACCCGACTACCCGGCGATCTTC.